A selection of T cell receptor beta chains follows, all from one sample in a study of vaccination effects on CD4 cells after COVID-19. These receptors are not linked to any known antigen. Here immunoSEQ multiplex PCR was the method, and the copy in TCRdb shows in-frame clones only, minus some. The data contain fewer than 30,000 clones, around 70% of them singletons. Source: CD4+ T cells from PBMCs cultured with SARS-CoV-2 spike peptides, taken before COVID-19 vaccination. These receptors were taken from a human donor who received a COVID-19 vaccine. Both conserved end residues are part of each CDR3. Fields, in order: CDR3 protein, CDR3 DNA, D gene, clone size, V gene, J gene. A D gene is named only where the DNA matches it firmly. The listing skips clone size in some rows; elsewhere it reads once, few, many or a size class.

CDR3 protein: CASSFLGTETQYF; CDR3 DNA: TGTGCCAGCAGTTTTCTCGGAACGGAGACCCAGTACTTC; D gene: -; clone size: few; V gene: TRBV27; J gene: TRBJ2-5
CDR3 protein: CATSEWSANTGELFF; CDR3 DNA: TGTGCCACCAGTGAGTGGAGTGCGAACACCGGGGAGCTGTTTTTT; D gene: -; clone size: few; V gene: TRBV24-1; J gene: TRBJ2-2
CDR3 protein: CASSPGTATNTEAFF; CDR3 DNA: TGTGCCAGCTCACCCGGGACAGCAACGAACACTGAAGCTTTCTTT; D gene: TRBD1; clone size: -; V gene: TRBV18; J gene: TRBJ1-1
CDR3 protein: CASSTRGSENSPLHF; CDR3 DNA: TGTGCCAGCAGTACACGAGGTTCGGAGAATTCACCCCTCCACTTT; D gene: -; clone size: -; V gene: TRBV6-5; J gene: TRBJ1-6
CDR3 protein: CASSLEGFANTGELFF; CDR3 DNA: TGTGCCAGCAGCTTGGAAGGGTTCGCGAACACCGGGGAGCTGTTTTTT; D gene: -; clone size: -; V gene: TRBV5-5; J gene: TRBJ2-2
CDR3 protein: CASSQSGYGGMNTEAFF; CDR3 DNA: TGTGCCAGCAGCCAATCGGGGTATGGGGGGATGAACACTGAAGCTTTCTTT; D gene: -; clone size: -; V gene: TRBV5-5; J gene: TRBJ1-1
CDR3 protein: CASSWTVSGNTIYF; CDR3 DNA: TGTGCCAGCAGTTGGACAGTCTCTGGAAACACCATATATTTT; D gene: -; clone size: once; V gene: TRBV6-6; J gene: TRBJ1-3
CDR3 protein: CATSDSRSVFWERNTQYF; CDR3 DNA: TGTGCCACCAGTGATTCACGGTCGGTATTCTGGGAGAGAAATACGCAGTATTTT; D gene: -; clone size: -; V gene: TRBV24-1; J gene: TRBJ2-3
CDR3 protein: CASSSGDRGHQPQHF; CDR3 DNA: TGTGCCAGCAGTTCCGGGGACCGGGGCCATCAGCCCCAGCATTTT; D gene: -; clone size: -; V gene: TRBV6-5; J gene: TRBJ1-5
CDR3 protein: CASSEDRLSYEQYF; CDR3 DNA: TGCGCCAGCAGTGAGGACAGGCTCTCCTACGAGCAGTACTTC; D gene: -; clone size: -; V gene: TRBV10-1; J gene: TRBJ2-7
CDR3 protein: CASSLGGGTGQSEQYF; CDR3 DNA: TGCGCCAGCAGCTTGGGGGGAGGTACAGGGCAGAGCGAGCAGTACTTC; D gene: -; clone size: -; V gene: TRBV5-1; J gene: TRBJ2-7
CDR3 protein: CATSRDGGGYTF; CDR3 DNA: TGTGCCACCAGCAGAGACGGTGGTGGCTACACCTTC; D gene: -; clone size: -; V gene: TRBV15; J gene: TRBJ1-2
CDR3 protein: CASSLNSGGAGEQYF; CDR3 DNA: TGTGCCAGCAGCTTGAATAGCGGGGGGGCAGGCGAGCAGTACTTC; D gene: TRBD2; clone size: -; V gene: TRBV5-4; J gene: TRBJ2-7
CDR3 protein: CASSHGTEDVQYF; CDR3 DNA: TGTGCCAGCAGCCACGGGACGGAAGACGTCCAGTACTTC; D gene: -; clone size: -; V gene: TRBV6-5; J gene: TRBJ2-7
CDR3 protein: CASIGDTEAFF; CDR3 DNA: TGTGCCAGCATAGGGGACACTGAAGCTTTCTTT; D gene: -; clone size: few; V gene: TRBV6-5; J gene: TRBJ1-1
CDR3 protein: CASSVAWTSGNEQFF; CDR3 DNA: TGTGCCAGCAGCGTGGCTTGGACTAGTGGAAATGAGCAGTTCTTC; D gene: TRBD2; clone size: -; V gene: TRBV9; J gene: TRBJ2-1
CDR3 protein: CASSLDGVAEAFF; CDR3 DNA: TGTGCCAGCAGCTTAGATGGGGTGGCTGAAGCTTTCTTT; D gene: -; clone size: once; V gene: TRBV7-2; J gene: TRBJ1-1
CDR3 protein: CASSLGQLQETQYF; CDR3 DNA: TGTGCCAGCAGTTTGGGGCAGCTCCAAGAGACCCAGTACTTC; D gene: -; clone size: once; V gene: TRBV27; J gene: TRBJ2-5
CDR3 protein: CASSIIWDRELQPQHF; CDR3 DNA: TGTGCCAGTAGTATAATCTGGGACAGGGAACTTCAGCCCCAGCATTTT; D gene: TRBD1; clone size: -; V gene: TRBV19; J gene: TRBJ1-5
CDR3 protein: CASKIDRGLTGYTF; CDR3 DNA: TGTGCCAGTAAAATAGACAGGGGGCTAACTGGCTACACCTTC; D gene: TRBD1; clone size: -; V gene: TRBV19; J gene: TRBJ1-2
CDR3 protein: CASSWQGVAGANVLTF; CDR3 DNA: TGTGCCAGCAGTTGGCAGGGGGTCGCTGGGGCCAACGTCCTGACTTTC; D gene: TRBD1; clone size: -; V gene: TRBV6-5; J gene: TRBJ2-6
CDR3 protein: CASSGGGTEAFF; CDR3 DNA: TGTGCCAGCAGCGGGGGGGGGACTGAAGCTTTCTTT; D gene: -; clone size: -; V gene: TRBV6-5; J gene: TRBJ1-1
CDR3 protein: CASSWDIDGYTF; CDR3 DNA: TGTGCCAGCAGCTGGGACATCGATGGCTACACCTTC; D gene: -; clone size: few; V gene: TRBV5-4; J gene: TRBJ1-2
CDR3 protein: CASSSLNRDAQYF; CDR3 DNA: TGCGCCAGCAGCTCCCTCAACAGGGACGCGCAGTATTTT; D gene: -; clone size: -; V gene: TRBV5-1; J gene: TRBJ2-3
CDR3 protein: CATSLAGGGEQFF; CDR3 DNA: TGTGCCACCAGTCTAGCGGGAGGGGGGGAGCAGTTCTTC; D gene: TRBD2; clone size: once; V gene: TRBV24-1; J gene: TRBJ2-1
CDR3 protein: CASSPRTSGGAGTGELFF; CDR3 DNA: TGTGCCAGTAGTCCTAGGACTAGCGGGGGGGCCGGCACCGGGGAGCTGTTTTTT; D gene: TRBD2; clone size: few; V gene: TRBV19; J gene: TRBJ2-2
CDR3 protein: CASSPQWGPYNEQFF; CDR3 DNA: TGTGCCAGCAGCCCTCAATGGGGGCCCTACAATGAGCAGTTCTTC; D gene: -; clone size: once; V gene: TRBV7-2; J gene: TRBJ2-1
CDR3 protein: CASRGQGGTEAFF; CDR3 DNA: TGTGCCAGCAGAGGACAGGGGGGGACTGAAGCTTTCTTT; D gene: TRBD1; clone size: -; V gene: TRBV6-5; J gene: TRBJ1-1
CDR3 protein: CASSQGVRELWNSPLHF; CDR3 DNA: TGTGCCAGCAGCCAAGGGGTCAGGGAACTTTGGAATTCACCCCTCCACTTT; D gene: -; clone size: few; V gene: TRBV3-1/TRBV3-2; J gene: TRBJ1-6
CDR3 protein: CASSYSGARNTIYF; CDR3 DNA: TGTGCCAGCAGTTACTCAGGGGCTAGAAACACCATATATTTT; D gene: -; clone size: -; V gene: TRBV6-5; J gene: TRBJ1-3
CDR3 protein: CASSLTSPYEQYF; CDR3 DNA: TGTGCCAGCAGTTTAACTAGCCCCTACGAGCAGTACTTC; D gene: -; clone size: -; V gene: TRBV28; J gene: TRBJ2-7
CDR3 protein: CASREDRGLIQETQYF; CDR3 DNA: TGTGCCAGCAGAGAAGACAGGGGGCTAATCCAAGAGACCCAGTACTTC; D gene: TRBD1; clone size: -; V gene: TRBV3-1/TRBV3-2; J gene: TRBJ2-5
CDR3 protein: CASAYRTSKNIQYF; CDR3 DNA: TGTGCCAGCGCGTACAGGACGTCAAAAAACATTCAGTACTTC; D gene: -; clone size: -; V gene: TRBV6-5; J gene: TRBJ2-4
CDR3 protein: CASSSNVIGSGNTIYF; CDR3 DNA: TGCGCCAGCAGCTCGAATGTGATAGGGTCTGGAAACACCATATATTTT; D gene: -; clone size: -; V gene: TRBV5-1; J gene: TRBJ1-3
CDR3 protein: CAISAAAGAINEQFF; CDR3 DNA: TGTGCCATCAGTGCCGCAGCGGGAGCGATCAATGAGCAGTTCTTC; D gene: TRBD2; clone size: -; V gene: TRBV10-3; J gene: TRBJ2-1
CDR3 protein: CASSSYRKDRQSSYNEQFF; CDR3 DNA: TGCGCCAGCAGCTCCTACCGCAAGGACAGACAAAGCTCCTACAATGAGCAGTTCTTC; D gene: -; clone size: once; V gene: TRBV5-1; J gene: TRBJ2-1
CDR3 protein: CAISESTDTEAFF; CDR3 DNA: TGTGCCATCAGTGAGTCGACGGACACTGAAGCTTTCTTT; D gene: -; clone size: -; V gene: TRBV10-3; J gene: TRBJ1-1
CDR3 protein: CASSSTEVTQPQHF; CDR3 DNA: TGTGCCAGCAGTTCGACCGAGGTGACTCAGCCCCAGCATTTT; D gene: -; clone size: -; V gene: TRBV27; J gene: TRBJ1-5
CDR3 protein: CASSELTGAGDGYTF; CDR3 DNA: TGTGCCAGCAGTGAACTTACGGGGGCTGGGGATGGCTACACCTTC; D gene: -; clone size: -; V gene: TRBV6-1; J gene: TRBJ1-2